The 29 T cell receptor beta chains below come from one sample, sequenced in a study of cytomegalovirus exposure and HLA in healthy donors. PCR employed 60 Vbeta and 13 Jbeta primers. The assay was immunoSEQ multiplex PCR, and TCRdb's table has in-frame clones only and misses some. The sample has some 130,000 clones, over 60% seen once. Sequencing was done on a sample of PBMCs. Receptors originate from a male donor in good health and CMV-seropositive.

The chain carries TRBV2 and TRBJ1-4; D is uncertain. Per the germline V gene, CDR1 is SNHLY and CDR2 is FYNNEI. V was cut by 2 bases and J by 7 bases, with 14 bases left in between. The CDR3 has 15 residues. The CDR3 nucleotides are TGTGCCAGCAGTGAATGGCCGCGGGCGCGTGAAAAACTGTTTTTT. It yields the protein CASSEWPRAREKLFF.

This clone was counted between two and nine times. The chain couples TRBV4-1 to TRBJ2-2; 9 bases map to TRBD1. This CDR3 is 19 amino acids long. After removal of 5 bases from V and 1 base from J, the junction contained 14 bases not matched to a gene. Germline CDR1 is MGHRA and CDR2 is YSYEKL. In nucleotides, the CDR3 is TGCGCCAGCAGCACTTTAAAAACGGGGACAGGGAAGAACACCGGGGAGCTGTTTTTT. Protein product: CASSTLKTGTGKNTGELFF.

V and J are TRBV2 and TRBJ2-3; D unclear. V shed 6 bases and J shed 5 bases, with 12 bases lying between them. Germline CDR1 reads SNHLY; CDR2 reads FYNNEI. The CDR3 sequence is 13 residues long. DNA for the CDR3: TGTGCCAGCAGAACGGAACGAGGAGATACGCAGTATTTT. Residues: CASRTERGDTQYF. Full variable domain (remainder filled in from reference TRBV2 and TRBJ2-3): EPEVTQTPSHQVTQMGQEVILRCVPISNHLYFYWYRQILGQKVEFLVSFYNNEISEKSEIFDDQFSVERPDGSNFTLKIRSTKLEDSAMYFCASRTERGDTQYFGPGTRLTVL.

This clone was detected only a few times. V gene TRBV29-1 combines with J gene TRBJ1-2; 10 bases agree with TRBD1. Per the germline V gene, CDR1 is SQVTM and CDR2 is ANQGSEA. This CDR3 contains 14 residues. V shed 6 bases and J 8 bases; nucleotides not matched to a gene: 12. The CDR3 loop reads CSVETGGPMGGYTF. The CDR3 nucleotides are TGCAGCGTAGAGACAGGGGGCCCCATGGGCGGCTACACCTTC.

The V call is TRBV27, the J call TRBJ1-3, with a possible D match to TRBD1 (5 bases). V lost 2 bases to trimming and J lost 0 bases, with 8 bases between them. CDR1 and CDR2 (germline): MNHEY, SMNVEV (reference sequence). This CDR3 contains 15 residues. Written as DNA, the CDR3 is TGTGCCAGCAGTTTAGGGGCAGGCTCTGGAAACACCATATATTTT. This translates into CASSLGAGSGNTIYF.

This chain connects TRBV19 to TRBJ1-5; D is possibly TRBD1 (6 bases). This CDR3 spans 16 amino acids. V lost 4 bases and J lost 5, with 18 bases in between. In germline, CDR1 is LNHDA, CDR2 SQIVND (reference sequence). The CDR3 is CASSRQGMSVDQPQHF. The CDR3 bases are TGTGCCAGTAGTAGGCAGGGGATGTCCGTGGATCAGCCCCAGCATTTT.

This chain joins TRBV29-1 and TRBJ2-7; D perhaps matches TRBD1 (5 bases). The V gene lost 4 bases and the J gene lost 5 bases, with 9 bases spanning the gap. The CDR3 length is 11 residues. In germline, CDR1 is SQVTM, CDR2 ANQGSEA. For the CDR3, the DNA is TGCAGCGTTGTAGGCAGGGACGAGCAGTACTTC. It is translated as CSVVGRDEQYF.

This chain links TRBV2 with TRBJ2-5; 7 bases are shared with TRBD2. V lost 5 bases to trimming and J lost 5 bases; unmatched junction nucleotides: 11. There are 15 residues in the CDR3. CDR1 is SNHLY and CDR2 is FYNNEI in the germline V gene. CDR3 residues: CASSLLARMAETQYF. In nucleotides, the CDR3 is TGTGCCAGCAGTTTACTAGCGCGAATGGCCGAGACCCAGTACTTC.

The CDR3 sequence: CASHRGQDTGELFF. Here the CDR3 DNA reads TGTGCCAGCCACAGGGGGCAGGACACCGGGGAGCTGTTTTTT. The V gene is TRBV6-1, the J gene TRBJ2-2, with 9 bases identical to TRBD1. The CDR3 contains 14 residues. The junction had 4 bases not matched to a gene; V was cut back by 8 bases and J by 3 bases. Germline assignment: CDR1 MNHNS and CDR2 SASEGT.

The chain recombines TRBV5-6 with TRBJ2-2, with 8 bases matching TRBD1. After removal of 6 bases from V and 5 bases from J, the junction contained 21 bases not matched to a gene. Germline V gene lookup returns CDR1 SGHDT and CDR2 YYEEEE. CDR3 length: 19 amino acids. The DNA for the CDR3 is TGTGCCAGCACCGACTCCGGACAGGGTATCCACCGGGGGACCGGGGAGCTGTTTTTT. This translates into CASTDSGQGIHRGTGELFF.

The sample holds a few counts of this clone. The gene calls are TRBV27 and TRBJ2-3; 8 positions match TRBD2. Germline-derived CDR1 and CDR2 are MNHEY and SMNVEV (reference sequence). Trimming took 6 bases from V and 4 from J; bases not matched to a gene: 6. The CDR3 sequence is 14 residues long. The CDR3 spells CASRAVLAADTQYF. CDR3 in DNA: TGTGCCAGCAGAGCTGTACTAGCGGCAGATACGCAGTATTTT.

Note on this clone: The same CDR3 can be traced to other DNA sequences in this sample. The chain couples TRBV28 to TRBJ1-1; the D is unclear. Trimming took off 5 bases at V and 2 bases at J, with 3 bases between the two ends. The CDR3 consists of 11 residues. In germline, CDR1 is MDHEN, CDR2 SYDVKM. The CDR3 DNA sequence: TGTGCCAGCAGTCGTAACACTGAAGCTTTCTTT. Protein: CASSRNTEAFF.

This clone has just a few counts. The chain links TRBV7-7 to TRBJ2-7; TRBD1 aligns across 7 bases. The germline gives CDR1 SSHAT, CDR2 FNYEAQ (reference sequence). The CDR3 covers 15 residues. V lost 1 base and J lost 1; bases outside the gene matches: 4. In DNA, the CDR3 is TGTGCCAGCAGCTTAGGGGCAGGGGGTTCCTACGAGCAGTACTTC. Protein: CASSLGAGGSYEQYF.

The gene calls are TRBV5-5 and TRBJ2-7; D is possibly TRBD1 (5 bases). The CDR3 contains 13 residues. Germline V gives CDR1 SGHKS, CDR2 YYEKEE (reference sequence). The ends were cut back, 2 bases at V and 3 bases at J, with 9 bases in the middle. The CDR3 coding sequence is TGTGCCAGCAGCTTATCAGGGCTCTACGAGCAGTACTTC. It codes for CASSLSGLYEQYF.

The sample holds one count of this clone. The J gene is TRBJ1-1, the V gene TRBV6-6; D unresolved. V lost 5 bases, J lost 3 bases, and 13 bases lay in between. Germline assignment: CDR1 MNHNY and CDR2 SVGAGI (reference sequence). CDR3 length: 14 amino acids. CDR3 protein: CASSNSGTYTEAFF. CDR3 DNA: TGTGCCAGCAGTAACAGCGGAACCTACACTGAAGCTTTCTTT.

This chain links TRBV2 with TRBJ1-4, with 8 bases fitting TRBD1. Trimming took 6 bases from V and 0 from J; bases not matched to a gene: 12. CDR1 SNHLY and CDR2 FYNNEI come from the germline V gene. The CDR3 is 18 amino acids. The CDR3: CASRLGTGGFATNEKLFF. The CDR3 nucleotides are TGTGCCAGCAGATTAGGCACAGGGGGTTTTGCAACTAATGAAAAACTGTTTTTT. Based on the CDR3 plus reference TRBV2 and TRBJ1-4, the full variable domain is EPEVTQTPSHQVTQMGQEVILRCVPISNHLYFYWYRQILGQKVEFLVSFYNNEISEKSEIFDDQFSVERPDGSNFTLKIRSTKLEDSAMYFCASRLGTGGFATNEKLFFGSGTQLSVL.

The gene calls are TRBV19 and TRBJ1-5; possibly TRBD1 for D (5 bases). With 1 base removed from V and 9 bases from J, the gap between germline ends came to 13 bases. CDR3 size: 14 residues. The germline gives CDR1 LNHDA, CDR2 SQIVND (reference sequence). Written as DNA, the CDR3 is TGTGCCAGTAGTATAGTTCCTGACAGAGTGCCCCAGCATTTT. This encodes CASSIVPDRVPQHF.

The rearrangement joins TRBV19 to TRBJ2-7, with 8 bases identical to TRBD1. Germline V gene sequence: CDR1 LNHDA, CDR2 SQIVND (reference sequence). The CDR3 loop spans 15 amino acids. Trimming at V came to 4 bases and at J to 2 bases, leaving 7 bases not matched to a gene. CDR3 sequence reads: CASSSPTTGAYEQYF. The CDR3 DNA reads TGTGCCAGTAGTAGCCCCACGACAGGGGCCTACGAGCAGTACTTC.

The chain uses TRBV5-8 and TRBJ2-5; a weak D match, TRBD2 (5 bases). The DNA matches TRBJ2-7 better at its end, which makes the J call doubtful. The CDR3 covers 13 residues. CDR1 SGHTS and CDR2 YDEGEE come from the germline V gene. The DNA of the CDR3 is TGTGCCAGCAGCTTGGTTGCGGGCCGCGAGCAGTACTTC. Its translation: CASSLVAGREQYF.

On this clone itself: The same CDR3 can be traced to other DNA sequences in this sample. V is TRBV5-1 and J is TRBJ2-3; D uncertain. Between the trimmed V and J ends, which lost 0 bases and 3 bases, there was a span of 2 bases. The CDR3 extends over 12 amino acids. Germline assignment: CDR1 SGHRS and CDR2 YFSETQ. CDR3 residues: CASSLATDTQYF. The CDR3 DNA is TGCGCCAGCAGCTTGGCAACAGATACGCAGTATTTT.

The chain has TRBV27 and TRBJ1-5; 7 bases are a match to TRBD1. Losses at the gene ends were 5 bases for V and 0 bases for J; bases not matched to a gene: 10. The CDR3 has 17 residues. CDR1 MNHEY and CDR2 SMNVEV come from the germline V gene (reference sequence). The CDR3 protein is CASSARVTGDSNQPQHF. For the CDR3, the DNA is TGTGCCAGCAGTGCCCGCGTCACAGGGGATAGCAATCAGCCCCAGCATTTT.

The genes are TRBV7-2 and TRBJ2-5, with 7 bases lining up with TRBD2. V was clipped by 3 bases and J by 11 bases; unmatched bases: 12. Per germline, CDR1 SGHTA and CDR2 FQGNSA. This CDR3 has 14 residues. DNA of the CDR3: TGTGCCAGCAGCTTGACGGGAGCACCGCGGGAGCAGTACTTC. Its translation: CASSLTGAPREQYF.

The chain carries TRBV2 and TRBJ2-7, with a tentative D call TRBD2 (5 bases). The V gene's germline CDR1 is SNHLY and CDR2 FYNNEI. CDR3 length: 12 amino acids. V lost 4 bases and J 5 bases, leaving 9 bases between the germline ends. Here the CDR3 DNA reads TGTGCCAGCAGTGGCCCTAGCCACGAGCAGTACTTC. It is translated as CASSGPSHEQYF.

CDR3 sequence: CASGLVLGQGGEETQYF. As DNA, the CDR3 is TGTGCTAGTGGTTTGGTACTCGGGCAGGGTGGCGAGGAGACCCAGTACTTC. The chain combines TRBV12-5 with TRBJ2-5, with D tentatively TRBD1 (5 bases). Trimming removed 0 bases at V and 5 bases at J, with 19 bases between. Germline V lookup: CDR1 LGHNT, CDR2 FRNRAP. This CDR3 contains 17 residues.

This clone was seen a handful of times. This rearrangement joins TRBV6-1 to TRBJ1-5, with D perhaps TRBD1 (5 bases). The CDR3 consists of 15 residues. The V gene lost 6 bases and the J gene lost 1 base, with 13 bases spanning the gap. CDR1 MNHNS and CDR2 SASEGT come from the germline V gene. The CDR3 sequence is CASSLPGNSNQPQHF. CDR3 bases: TGTGCCAGCAGCCTTCCAGGGAACAGCAATCAGCCCCAGCATTTT.

The chain links TRBV19 to TRBJ2-1; TRBD2 matches 7 bases. J was trimmed by 5 bases and V by 3 bases; bases with no gene match: 7. Germline-derived CDR1 and CDR2 are LNHDA and SQIVND (reference sequence). This CDR3 comprises 15 residues. DNA for the CDR3: TGTGCCAGTAGTATCTTGACTAGCAGAGACAATGAGCAGTTCTTC. Protein product: CASSILTSRDNEQFF.

This sequence joins TRBV10-3 and TRBJ1-1, with 7 bases that match TRBD1. V lost 6 bases to trimming and J lost 2 bases; unmatched junction nucleotides: 12. The CDR3 extends over 16 amino acids. Germline lookup yields CDR1 ENHRY and CDR2 SYGVKD. The DNA for the CDR3 is TGTGCCATCAGGACCGACAGGGAGGCCTTTAACACTGAAGCTTTCTTT. Translating gives CAIRTDREAFNTEAFF.

This clone was seen more than once but under ten times. The CDR3 sequence: CASSWTANSPLHF. The CDR3 DNA reads as TGTGCCAGCAGCTGGACAGCTAATTCACCCCTCCACTTT. The rearrangement links TRBV2 to TRBJ1-6; D is perhaps TRBD1 (6 bases). Germline V gives CDR1 SNHLY, CDR2 FYNNEI. V was trimmed by 6 bases and J by 6 bases, leaving 9 bases between them. CDR3 length: 13 amino acids.

This chain links TRBV6-5 with TRBJ2-5, with TRBD2 identical over 13 bases. CDR1 is MNHEY and CDR2 is SVGAGI in the germline V gene. The V gene end was trimmed by 6 bases and the J gene end by 5 bases; junction bases not matched to a gene: 0. The CDR3 is made up of 13 amino acids. This CDR3 is CASRGLAGETQYF. The CDR3 DNA follows: TGTGCCAGCAGGGGACTAGCGGGGGAGACCCAGTACTTC.